The 3 T cell receptor beta chains listed next were all sequenced from one sample in a study of blood T cell repertoires in COVID-19. Here immunoSEQ multiplex PCR was the method, and the copy in TCRdb shows in-frame clones only, minus some. The sample shows over 55,000 clones, 87% of them seen only once. The sequenced material came from peripheral blood. These receptors all come from a woman at least 80 years old with COVID-19, enrolled during active disease.

The rearrangement uses TRBV6-5 and TRBJ2-2; 8 positions match TRBD2. The ends lost 3 bases at V and 5 bases at J; junction bases unmatched: 8. In germline, CDR1 is MNHEY, CDR2 SVGAGI. The CDR3 extends over 16 amino acids. CDR3 sequence: CASSYAGGPYTGELFF. The CDR3 nucleotides read TGTGCCAGCAGTTATGCGGGGGGCCCTTATACCGGGGAGCTGTTTTTT.

This sequence joins TRBV5-1 and TRBJ1-2, with 7 bases matching TRBD1. The junction had 8 bases not matched to a gene; V was cut back by 4 bases and J by 8 bases. In germline, CDR1 is SGHRS, CDR2 YFSETQ. This CDR3 has 13 amino acids. The CDR3 loop is CASSLTGSRGYTF. DNA for the CDR3: TGCGCCAGCAGCCTGACAGGGTCGAGAGGCTACACCTTC.

The sample holds one count of this clone. The chain recombines TRBV11-2 with TRBJ1-1; D is unresolved. The CDR3 runs 14 residues. CDR1 is SGHAT and CDR2 is FQNNGV in the germline V gene. V lost 3 bases to trimming and J lost 1 base, with 9 bases between them. CDR3 DNA: TGTGCCAGCAGCTTGATGAGCCAGAACACTGAAGCTTTCTTT. Protein product: CASSLMSQNTEAFF.